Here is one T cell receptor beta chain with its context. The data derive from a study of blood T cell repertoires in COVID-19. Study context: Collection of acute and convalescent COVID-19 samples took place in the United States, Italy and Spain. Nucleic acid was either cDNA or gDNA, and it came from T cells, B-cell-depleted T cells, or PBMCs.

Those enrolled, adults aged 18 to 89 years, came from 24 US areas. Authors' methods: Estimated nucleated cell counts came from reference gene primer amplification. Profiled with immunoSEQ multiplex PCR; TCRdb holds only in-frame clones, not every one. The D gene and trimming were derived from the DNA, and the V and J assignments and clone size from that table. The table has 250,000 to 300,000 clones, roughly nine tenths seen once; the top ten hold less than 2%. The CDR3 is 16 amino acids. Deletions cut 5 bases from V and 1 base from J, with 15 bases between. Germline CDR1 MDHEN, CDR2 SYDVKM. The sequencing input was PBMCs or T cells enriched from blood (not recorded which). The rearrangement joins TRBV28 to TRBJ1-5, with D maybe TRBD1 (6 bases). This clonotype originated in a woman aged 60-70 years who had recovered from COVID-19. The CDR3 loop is CASSPIQGTSNQPQHF. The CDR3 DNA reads TGTGCCAGCAGTCCAATACAGGGTACCAGCAATCAGCCCCAGCATTTT.